A selection of T cell receptor beta chains follows, all from one sample in a study of blood T cell repertoires in COVID-19. Data came from immunoSEQ multiplex PCR; TCRdb stores just in-frame clones and leaves some out. This sample has approximately 150,000 clones, with around four fifths found just once. Sequencing was carried out using peripheral blood. Receptor source: a human donor in a cohort sampled during active COVID-19. The CDR3 runs from the conserved cysteine through the conserved F or W. The order of the fields is J gene, D gene, V gene, clone size, CDR3 length, CDR3 protein, CDR3 DNA. A D gene is named only where the DNA matches it firmly. Expanded clones get a size class; other rows say once, few or many, or leave the size out.

J gene: TRBJ1-1; D gene: -; V gene: TRBV7-9; clone size: -; CDR3 length: 14; CDR3 protein: CASSLKGMNTEAFF; CDR3 DNA: TGTGCCAGCAGCTTGAAGGGGATGAACACTGAAGCTTTCTTT
J gene: TRBJ1-4; D gene: -; V gene: TRBV6-2/TRBV6-3; clone size: once; CDR3 length: 15; CDR3 protein: CASSYSGQENEKLFF; CDR3 DNA: TGTGCCAGCAGTTACTCGGGGCAGGAGAATGAAAAACTGTTTTTT
J gene: TRBJ2-3; D gene: TRBD1; V gene: TRBV28; clone size: -; CDR3 length: 16; CDR3 protein: CASSSSGTGKEDTQYF; CDR3 DNA: TGTGCCAGCAGTTCCTCCGGGACAGGGAAGGAAGATACGCAGTATTTT
J gene: TRBJ1-2; D gene: TRBD1; V gene: TRBV5-1; clone size: few; CDR3 length: 14; CDR3 protein: CASSLIGTGGGYTF; CDR3 DNA: TGCGCCAGCAGCCTCATCGGGACAGGGGGCGGCTACACCTTC
J gene: TRBJ1-1; D gene: -; V gene: TRBV27; clone size: -; CDR3 length: 14; CDR3 protein: CASSALRGGAEAFF; CDR3 DNA: TGTGCCAGCAGCGCATTGAGGGGGGGGGCTGAAGCTTTCTTT
J gene: TRBJ1-5; D gene: -; V gene: TRBV15; clone size: -; CDR3 length: 15; CDR3 protein: CATSRDRGFNQPQHF; CDR3 DNA: TGTGCCACCAGCAGAGATCGAGGATTCAATCAGCCCCAGCATTTT
J gene: TRBJ1-3; D gene: -; V gene: TRBV19; clone size: few; CDR3 length: 14; CDR3 protein: CASRADFSGNTIYF; CDR3 DNA: TGTGCCAGTAGGGCTGACTTCTCTGGAAACACCATATATTTT
J gene: TRBJ2-3; D gene: -; V gene: TRBV19; clone size: -; CDR3 length: 18; CDR3 protein: CASSTLRLGLASTDTQYF; CDR3 DNA: TGTGCCAGTAGTACCCTCCGCTTGGGACTCGCTAGCACAGATACGCAGTATTTT
J gene: TRBJ1-4; D gene: -; V gene: TRBV6-5; clone size: -; CDR3 length: 15; CDR3 protein: CASSPAVVTNEKLFF; CDR3 DNA: TGTGCCAGCAGTCCCGCAGTCGTAACTAATGAAAAACTGTTTTTT
J gene: TRBJ2-7; D gene: TRBD1; V gene: TRBV18; clone size: -; CDR3 length: 14; CDR3 protein: CASSVDRGRHEQYF; CDR3 DNA: TGTGCCAGCTCGGTAGACAGGGGTCGTCACGAGCAGTACTTC
J gene: TRBJ2-5; D gene: TRBD1; V gene: TRBV9; clone size: -; CDR3 length: 13; CDR3 protein: CASSDRGRETQYF; CDR3 DNA: TGTGCCAGCAGCGACAGGGGCAGAGAGACCCAGTACTTC
J gene: TRBJ1-4; D gene: TRBD1; V gene: TRBV19; clone size: -; CDR3 length: 15; CDR3 protein: CASSLRQGTGEKLFF; CDR3 DNA: TGTGCCAGTAGTCTCCGACAGGGGACGGGTGAAAAACTGTTTTTT
J gene: TRBJ2-5; D gene: TRBD2; V gene: TRBV6-2/TRBV6-3; clone size: -; CDR3 length: 16; CDR3 protein: CASSYFAGGYQETQYF; CDR3 DNA: TGTGCCAGCAGTTACTTTGCGGGGGGGTACCAAGAGACCCAGTACTTC
J gene: TRBJ2-1; D gene: TRBD2; V gene: TRBV9; clone size: -; CDR3 length: 14; CDR3 protein: CASSRPGLGGEQFF; CDR3 DNA: TGTGCCAGCAGCCGACCGGGACTAGGGGGTGAGCAGTTCTTC
J gene: TRBJ1-3; D gene: -; V gene: TRBV4-3; clone size: -; CDR3 length: 12; CDR3 protein: CASSPGEGTIYF; CDR3 DNA: TGCGCCAGCAGTCCGGGGGAAGGCACCATATATTTT
J gene: TRBJ1-2; D gene: -; V gene: TRBV7-2; clone size: -; CDR3 length: 14; CDR3 protein: CASSPWGRVDGYTF; CDR3 DNA: TGTGCCAGCAGCCCCTGGGGGAGGGTTGATGGCTACACCTTC
J gene: TRBJ1-1; D gene: -; V gene: TRBV6-6; clone size: -; CDR3 length: 16; CDR3 protein: CASSKDPGGAYTEAFF; CDR3 DNA: TGTGCCAGCAGTAAGGATCCGGGAGGGGCTTACACTGAAGCTTTCTTT
J gene: TRBJ1-4; D gene: -; V gene: TRBV6-2/TRBV6-3; clone size: -; CDR3 length: 15; CDR3 protein: CASSYLDSSNEKLFF; CDR3 DNA: TGTGCCAGCAGTTACCTGGACAGCTCTAATGAAAAACTGTTTTTT
J gene: TRBJ2-3; D gene: TRBD1; V gene: TRBV2; clone size: -; CDR3 length: 17; CDR3 protein: CASSEWGQGTGTDTQYF; CDR3 DNA: TGTGCCAGCAGTGAATGGGGACAGGGTACGGGCACAGATACGCAGTATTTT
J gene: TRBJ1-2; D gene: -; V gene: TRBV25-1; clone size: -; CDR3 length: 13; CDR3 protein: CASSEYQQGGYTF; CDR3 DNA: TGTGCCAGCAGTGAATATCAACAGGGTGGCTACACCTTC
J gene: TRBJ1-6; D gene: TRBD1; V gene: TRBV27; clone size: -; CDR3 length: 15; CDR3 protein: CASSFYRGDNSPLHF; CDR3 DNA: TGTGCCAGCAGTTTTTACAGGGGAGATAACTCACCCCTCCACTTT
J gene: TRBJ2-1; D gene: -; V gene: TRBV12-5; clone size: -; CDR3 length: 17; CDR3 protein: CASGLVLSGSSYNEQFF; CDR3 DNA: TGTGCTAGTGGTTTGGTACTTTCCGGGAGTTCCTACAATGAGCAGTTCTTC
J gene: TRBJ1-5; D gene: TRBD1; V gene: TRBV4-1; clone size: once; CDR3 length: 18; CDR3 protein: CASSQDPLIGQGGRPQHF; CDR3 DNA: TGCGCCAGCAGCCAAGATCCTCTTATCGGACAGGGTGGCCGGCCCCAGCATTTT
J gene: TRBJ1-2; D gene: -; V gene: TRBV19; clone size: -; CDR3 length: 14; CDR3 protein: CASSTTVLNYGYTF; CDR3 DNA: TGTGCCAGTAGTACGACAGTTCTTAACTATGGCTACACCTTC
J gene: TRBJ1-2; D gene: TRBD1; V gene: TRBV19; clone size: -; CDR3 length: 14; CDR3 protein: CASSIRDRAFGYTF; CDR3 DNA: TGTGCCAGTAGTATCCGAGACAGGGCATTTGGCTACACCTTC
J gene: TRBJ2-3; D gene: TRBD2; V gene: TRBV28; clone size: -; CDR3 length: 18; CDR3 protein: CASSSSGTSGRPMHTQYF; CDR3 DNA: TGTGCCAGCAGTTCCTCCGGAACTAGCGGGCGGCCGATGCATACGCAGTATTTT
J gene: TRBJ1-5; D gene: -; V gene: TRBV6-2/TRBV6-3; clone size: -; CDR3 length: 14; CDR3 protein: CASSYDTRNQPQHF; CDR3 DNA: TGTGCCAGCAGTTACGACACCCGCAATCAGCCCCAGCATTTT
J gene: TRBJ1-5; D gene: -; V gene: TRBV7-2; clone size: -; CDR3 length: 13; CDR3 protein: CASSTEIYQPQHF; CDR3 DNA: TGTGCCAGCAGCACGGAGATCTATCAGCCCCAGCATTTT
J gene: TRBJ1-2; D gene: TRBD1; V gene: TRBV13; clone size: -; CDR3 length: 14; CDR3 protein: CASSFKTGGDGYTF; CDR3 DNA: TGTGCCAGCAGCTTTAAGACAGGGGGGGATGGCTACACCTTC
J gene: TRBJ2-1; D gene: -; V gene: TRBV9; clone size: once; CDR3 length: 16; CDR3 protein: CASSGFAAQTYNEQFF; CDR3 DNA: TGTGCCAGCAGCGGGTTTGCGGCCCAGACCTACAATGAGCAGTTCTTC
J gene: TRBJ2-3; D gene: -; V gene: TRBV5-6; clone size: -; CDR3 length: 13; CDR3 protein: CASSLAGYVTQYF; CDR3 DNA: TGTGCCAGCAGCTTGGCCGGGTACGTTACGCAGTATTTT
J gene: TRBJ2-3; D gene: TRBD2; V gene: TRBV5-6; clone size: once; CDR3 length: 15; CDR3 protein: CASRVAGGLADTQYF; CDR3 DNA: TGTGCCAGCAGGGTAGCGGGAGGGTTGGCAGATACGCAGTATTTT
J gene: TRBJ1-1; D gene: -; V gene: TRBV6-2/TRBV6-3; clone size: few; CDR3 length: 14; CDR3 protein: CASSYSSPNTEAFF; CDR3 DNA: TGTGCCAGCAGTTACTCGAGTCCGAACACTGAAGCTTTCTTT
J gene: TRBJ2-5; D gene: TRBD1; V gene: TRBV6-5; clone size: -; CDR3 length: 15; CDR3 protein: CASNTGGGLVETQYF; CDR3 DNA: TGTGCCAGTAACACAGGGGGCGGTTTGGTGGAGACCCAGTACTTC
J gene: TRBJ2-5; D gene: -; V gene: TRBV6-2/TRBV6-3; clone size: once; CDR3 length: 15; CDR3 protein: CASSPGPLRQETQYF; CDR3 DNA: TGTGCCAGCAGTCCAGGGCCGTTAAGGCAAGAGACCCAGTACTTC
J gene: TRBJ1-5; D gene: TRBD1; V gene: TRBV30; clone size: -; CDR3 length: 16; CDR3 protein: CACTAKRDRGSQPQHF; CDR3 DNA: TGTGCCTGTACCGCAAAAAGGGACAGGGGGAGTCAGCCCCAGCATTTT
J gene: TRBJ2-4; D gene: TRBD2; V gene: TRBV2; clone size: -; CDR3 length: 15; CDR3 protein: CASSEQTSGRRIQYF; CDR3 DNA: TGTGCCAGCAGTGAGCAGACTAGCGGGAGAAGAATTCAGTACTTC
J gene: TRBJ2-3; D gene: -; V gene: TRBV28; clone size: -; CDR3 length: 12; CDR3 protein: CASSGPTDTQYF; CDR3 DNA: TGTGCCAGCAGTGGCCCCACAGATACGCAGTATTTT
J gene: TRBJ1-1; D gene: -; V gene: TRBV5-4; clone size: -; CDR3 length: 15; CDR3 protein: CASSLGTPPNTEAFF; CDR3 DNA: TGTGCCAGCAGCTTAGGGACTCCCCCGAACACTGAAGCTTTCTTT
J gene: TRBJ2-5; D gene: -; V gene: TRBV30; clone size: -; CDR3 length: 14; CDR3 protein: CAWSSGGAQETQYF; CDR3 DNA: TGTGCCTGGAGCAGTGGGGGGGCGCAAGAGACCCAGTACTTC
J gene: TRBJ2-3; D gene: -; V gene: TRBV5-5; clone size: -; CDR3 length: 15; CDR3 protein: CASTSSTGYTDTQYF; CDR3 DNA: TGTGCCAGCACTTCTTCGACAGGCTACACAGATACGCAGTATTTT
J gene: TRBJ2-7; D gene: TRBD2; V gene: TRBV7-4; clone size: -; CDR3 length: 16; CDR3 protein: CASSPSGRLSSYEQYF; CDR3 DNA: TGTGCCAGCAGCCCAAGCGGGAGGTTGAGCTCCTACGAGCAGTACTTC
J gene: TRBJ1-1; D gene: -; V gene: TRBV28; clone size: -; CDR3 length: 15; CDR3 protein: CASSFSQGLGTEAFF; CDR3 DNA: TGTGCCAGCAGTTTTTCACAGGGATTGGGCACTGAAGCTTTCTTT
J gene: TRBJ2-7; D gene: -; V gene: TRBV11-2; clone size: -; CDR3 length: 14; CDR3 protein: CASSLDSGVREQYF; CDR3 DNA: TGTGCCAGCAGCTTAGACTCAGGGGTGAGAGAGCAGTACTTC
J gene: TRBJ1-4; D gene: -; V gene: TRBV14; clone size: -; CDR3 length: 15; CDR3 protein: CASSQDTGGNEKLFF; CDR3 DNA: TGTGCCAGCAGCCAAGACACCGGCGGTAATGAAAAACTGTTTTTT
J gene: TRBJ1-6; D gene: -; V gene: TRBV9; clone size: -; CDR3 length: 15; CDR3 protein: CASSPRTDRNSPLHF; CDR3 DNA: TGTGCCAGCAGCCCCCGGACAGACCGTAATTCACCCCTCCACTTT
J gene: TRBJ2-5; D gene: -; V gene: TRBV13; clone size: -; CDR3 length: 14; CDR3 protein: CASSSPVYKETQYF; CDR3 DNA: TGTGCCAGCAGCTCCCCTGTGTATAAAGAGACCCAGTACTTC